These 2 T cell receptor beta chains share one sample of origin, sequenced in a study of blood T cell repertoires in COVID-19 (dated by TCRdb to about 2020). The library came from the immunoSEQ multiplex PCR assay. The clones in this table, taken by TCRdb from immuneACCESS, are in-frame only. Not every clone is retained; where verified, under half of the shortfall comes from an unresolved V gene, and the cause of the rest is unknown. The sample table records 200,000 to 250,000 clones; approximately 80% of these occur just once. The ten largest clones capture 6.5% to 8.5% of the sample. Material for sequencing was PBMCs or T cells enriched from blood (not recorded which). These receptor sequences come from a woman aged 40 to 50 with acute COVID-19.

This clone showed up just a few times. J is TRBJ1-1 and V is TRBV10-3, with TRBD1 identical over 10 bases. Trimming removed 9 bases from V and 2 bases from J; junction bases left unmatched: 3. The length of the CDR3 is 13 residues. Germline assignment: CDR1 ENHRY and CDR2 SYGVKD. As DNA, the CDR3 is TGTGCCATGGGACAGGGGCGAAACACTGAAGCTTTCTTT. Translating it yields CAMGQGRNTEAFF.

This chain links TRBV11-2 with TRBJ1-3, with D unclear. This CDR3 has 16 amino acids. V lost 1 base, J lost 0 bases, and 10 bases lay in between. CDR1 SGHAT and CDR2 FQNNGV come from the germline V gene. In DNA form, the CDR3 reads TGTGCCAGCAGCTTAGCGGGCGGACTCTCTGGAAACACCATATATTTT. Protein: CASSLAGGLSGNTIYF.